Listed below are T cell receptor beta chains from one sample, sequenced in a study of T-cell reconstitution after alpha-beta-depleted transplantation in children. In TCRdb, the PCR reads were re-called with MiXCR into one record per CDR3 protein. The sample lists some 6,000 distinct CDR3 sequences, around 15% occurring once. The sequencing used PBMCs, collected before TCRalphabeta/CD19-depleted stem cell transplant. The receptor source for this set is a boy between 10 and 17 years old with acute lymphoblastic leukemia, due to receive a stem cell transplant. Both conserved end residues are trimmed from each CDR3. D genes are given only for firm matches.

v_call: TRBV5-1
j_call: TRBJ1-1
d_call: .
cdr3_aa: ASSLAAGREAF

v_call: TRBV7-8
j_call: TRBJ1-5
d_call: TRBD1
cdr3_aa: ASSLMNTGVGEDQPQH

v_call: TRBV20-1
j_call: TRBJ1-5
d_call: .
cdr3_aa: SASSASNQPQH

v_call: TRBV12-3/TRBV12-4
j_call: TRBJ2-7
d_call: .
cdr3_aa: ATSGNSYEQY

v_call: TRBV15
j_call: TRBJ1-5
d_call: TRBD1
cdr3_aa: ATSRGTGWNNQPHH

v_call: TRBV9
j_call: TRBJ1-4
d_call: TRBD1
cdr3_aa: ASSLRQGAANEKLF

v_call: TRBV1
j_call: TRBJ2-1
d_call: .
cdr3_aa: TSSQVSPSYNEQF

v_call: TRBV12-3/TRBV12-4
j_call: TRBJ2-7
d_call: .
cdr3_aa: ASSLGTVYEQY

v_call: TRBV7-2
j_call: TRBJ1-2
d_call: TRBD1
cdr3_aa: ASSQAGQGIGYT

v_call: TRBV29-1
j_call: TRBJ2-2
d_call: .
cdr3_aa: SVEDVRDNTGELF

v_call: TRBV7-2
j_call: TRBJ1-1
d_call: TRBD1
cdr3_aa: ASSPRKRGLEEAF

v_call: TRBV7-2
j_call: TRBJ2-5
d_call: .
cdr3_aa: ASSLARREQETQY

v_call: TRBV29-1
j_call: TRBJ2-7
d_call: TRBD2
cdr3_aa: SARLAGVISDEQY

v_call: TRBV6-5
j_call: TRBJ1-4
d_call: TRBD1
cdr3_aa: ASSYSRTGEGGEKLF

v_call: TRBV6-7
j_call: TRBJ2-2
d_call: .
cdr3_aa: ASGPGIHGELF

v_call: TRBV20-1
j_call: TRBJ1-5
d_call: TRBD1
cdr3_aa: IATGLHQPQH